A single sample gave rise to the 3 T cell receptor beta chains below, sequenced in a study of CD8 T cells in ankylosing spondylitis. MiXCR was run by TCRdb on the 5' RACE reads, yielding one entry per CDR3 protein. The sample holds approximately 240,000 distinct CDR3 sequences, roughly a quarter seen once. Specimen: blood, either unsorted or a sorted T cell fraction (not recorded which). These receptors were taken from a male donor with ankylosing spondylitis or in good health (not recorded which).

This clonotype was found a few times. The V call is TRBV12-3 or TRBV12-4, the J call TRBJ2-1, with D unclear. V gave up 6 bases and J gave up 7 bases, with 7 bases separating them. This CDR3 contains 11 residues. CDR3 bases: TGTGCCAGCAGCCTCATGAATGAGCAGTTCTTC. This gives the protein CASSLMNEQFF.

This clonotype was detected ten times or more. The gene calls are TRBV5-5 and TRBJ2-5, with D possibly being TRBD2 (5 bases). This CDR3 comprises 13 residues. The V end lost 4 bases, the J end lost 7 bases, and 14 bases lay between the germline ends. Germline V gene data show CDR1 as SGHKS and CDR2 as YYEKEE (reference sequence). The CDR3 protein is CASSHLRERTQYF. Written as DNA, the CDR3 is TGTGCCAGCAGCCACCTAAGGGAGCGGACCCAGTACTTC.

The chain's CDR3 is CASSYSAGELETQYF. The CDR3 DNA is TGTGCCAGCAGTTACTCGGCAGGGGAATTAGAGACCCAGTACTTC. This chain links TRBV6-5 with TRBJ2-5; D is perhaps TRBD1 (6 bases). The CDR3 is 15 amino acids. In germline, CDR1 is MNHEY, CDR2 SVGAGI. Trimming pared 0 bases from V and 4 bases from J, leaving 12 bases between.